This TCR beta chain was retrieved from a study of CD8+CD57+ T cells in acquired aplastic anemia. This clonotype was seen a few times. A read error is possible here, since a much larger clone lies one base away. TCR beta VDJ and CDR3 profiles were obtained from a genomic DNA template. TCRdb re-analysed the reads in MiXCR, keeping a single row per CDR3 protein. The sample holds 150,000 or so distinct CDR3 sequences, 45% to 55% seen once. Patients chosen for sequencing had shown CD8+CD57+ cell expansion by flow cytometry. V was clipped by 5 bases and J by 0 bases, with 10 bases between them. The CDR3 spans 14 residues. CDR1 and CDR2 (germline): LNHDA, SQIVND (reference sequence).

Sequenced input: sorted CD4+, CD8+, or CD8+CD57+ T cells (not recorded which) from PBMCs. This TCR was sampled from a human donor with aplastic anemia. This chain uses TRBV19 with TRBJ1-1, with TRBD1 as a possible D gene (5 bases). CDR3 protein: CASSEGRMNTEAFF. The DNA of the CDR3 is TGTGCCAGTAGTGAGGGACGGATGAACACTGAAGCTTTCTTT.